This TCR beta chain was obtained from a study of blood T cells in healthy people across ages. Study findings and constraints: Unknown CMV status may confound age-related changes in expanded clones.

This clonotype has a count of ten or more. The target antigen is unknown. Combining a sample-barcoded 5' primer with a J-beta primer mix, a second PCR ran for about 7 to 11 cycles. TCRdb redid the calling of the 5' RACE reads with MiXCR, one entry per CDR3 protein. Among hundreds of thousands of distinct CDR3 sequences listed, about 28% were seen once. Germline values: CDR1 SGHTA, CDR2 FQGNSA. The germline V and J ends were trimmed by 1 base and 4 bases, with 11 bases remaining between them. The CDR3 extends over 14 amino acids. The TCR sequence derives from a woman over 75 in good health. Sequenced: blood. The chain combines TRBV7-2 with TRBJ2-7; possibly TRBD1 for D (7 bases). CDR3 amino acids: CASSLGRGVYEQYF. CDR3 in DNA: TGTGCCAGCAGCTTAGGCAGGGGGGTATACGAGCAGTACTTC.